These 32 T cell receptor beta chains were all obtained from the same sample, sequenced in a study of blood T cell repertoires in COVID-19. Here immunoSEQ multiplex PCR was the method, and the copy in TCRdb shows in-frame clones only, minus some. Here the sample spans about 220,000 clones, 86% being singletons. Source material: peripheral blood. These receptors were collected from a woman aged 45-65 years with COVID-19, enrolled during active disease.

The V and J genes are TRBV6-5 and TRBJ1-2; 9 bases agree with TRBD1. Unmatched junction bases numbered 6, after V lost 5 bases and J lost 5 bases. The CDR3 totals 14 residues. Germline-derived CDR1 and CDR2 are MNHEY and SVGAGI. The CDR3 loop reads CASSRGQGSYGYTF. In DNA form, the CDR3 reads TGTGCCAGCAGTAGGGGACAGGGAAGTTATGGCTACACCTTC.

The CDR3 DNA is TGTGCCAGCAGGGTGGACAGCCTCAACTATGGCTACACCTTC. Its translation: CASRVDSLNYGYTF. The chain couples TRBV28 to TRBJ1-2, with D tentatively TRBD1 (6 bases). CDR3 length: 14 residues. Per the germline V gene, CDR1 is MDHEN and CDR2 is SYDVKM. Trimming shortened V by 6 bases and J by 2 bases, and 13 bases separated the two germline ends.

The chain uses TRBV5-6 and TRBJ1-3; D ambiguous. V was trimmed by 6 bases and J by 4 bases, leaving 20 bases between them. Germline V gene data show CDR1 as SGHDT and CDR2 as YYEEEE. CDR3 length: 16 amino acids. The CDR3 loop reads CASTVRALARGNTIYF. The DNA of the CDR3 is TGTGCCAGCACCGTCCGAGCCTTAGCCCGGGGAAACACCATATATTTT.

On this clone: Other DNA sequences of this sample code for an identical CDR3. The V gene is TRBV5-1, the J gene TRBJ2-3; 12 positions match TRBD2. This CDR3 has 16 residues. Trimming at V came to 2 bases and at J to 2 bases, leaving 3 bases not matched to a gene. Germline assignment: CDR1 SGHRS and CDR2 YFSETQ. The DNA of the CDR3 is TGCGCCAGCAGCTTACCTAGCGGGGGGGCCACAGATACGCAGTATTTT. It codes for CASSLPSGGATDTQYF.

The J gene is TRBJ2-1, the V gene TRBV6-5; 8 bases are shared with TRBD1. V trimming: 5 bases; J trimming: 2 bases; junction bases outside the gene matches: 5. CDR3 length: 15 residues. CDR1 is MNHEY and CDR2 is SVGAGI in the germline V gene. CDR3 amino acids: CASSHDRGTYNEQFF. The CDR3 nucleotides read TGTGCCAGCAGTCACGACAGGGGAACCTACAATGAGCAGTTCTTC.

The chain carries TRBV20-1 and TRBJ1-2, with D tentatively TRBD1 (6 bases). The CDR3 sequence is 11 residues long. The germline gives CDR1 DFQATT, CDR2 SNEGSKA (reference sequence). The V gene lost 3 bases and the J gene lost 4 bases, with 6 bases spanning the gap. The CDR3 here is CSARGAYGYTF. The DNA of the CDR3 is TGCAGTGCTAGGGGGGCCTATGGCTACACCTTC.

The V gene is TRBV7-5, the J gene TRBJ2-7; TRBD1, as called in the table, went unchecked against the DNA. TRBV7-5 is an annotated pseudogene. There are 16 residues in the CDR3. The CDR3 spells CARSLVQGILLGEQYF. As DNA, the CDR3 is TGTGCCAGAAGCTTAGTACAGGGAATTCTCCTTGGGGAGCAGTACTTC.

This clone was seen a few times. This rearrangement joins TRBV4-1 to TRBJ1-2; D is ambiguous. This CDR3 spans 16 amino acids. From germline, CDR1 is MGHRA and CDR2 YSYEKL. V was trimmed by 1 base and J by 3 bases, leaving 15 bases between them. CDR3 coding DNA: TGCGCCAGCAGCCAAGTGGCCTCTACGAGGGACTATGGCTACACCTTC. It specifies CASSQVASTRDYGYTF.

The chain joins TRBV7-6 to TRBJ2-7; 8 nucleotides agree with TRBD2. Per germline, CDR1 SGHVS and CDR2 FNYEAQ. This CDR3 is 13 amino acids long. J gave up 6 bases and V 2 bases, and 3 bases lay outside the gene matches. CDR3 coding DNA: TGTGCCAGCAGCTTAAGAGCGGGGGCCGAGCAGTACTTC. It codes for CASSLRAGAEQYF. Using reference TRBV7-6 and TRBJ2-7 for the parts outside the CDR3, the full variable domain is GAGVSQSPRYKVTKRGQDVALRCDPISGHVSLYWYRQALGQGPEFLTYFNYEAQQDKSGLPNDRFSAERPEGSISTLTIQRTEQRDSAMYRCASSLRAGAEQYFGPGTRLTVT.

The rearrangement links TRBV27 to TRBJ1-6; the match to TRBD1 covers 9 bases. CDR1 and CDR2 from the germline V gene are MNHEY and SMNVEV (reference sequence). The V and J ends lost 6 bases and 1 base, in that order; junction bases with no gene match: 7. The CDR3 covers 17 residues. CDR3 coding DNA: TGTGCCAGCAGCTTCGGTGGGACAGGGTCCTATAATTCACCCCTCCACTTT. Its protein is CASSFGGTGSYNSPLHF.

The gene calls are TRBV12-3 or TRBV12-4 and TRBJ2-7, with D tentatively TRBD1 (6 bases). Trimming cost V 8 bases and J 6 bases, with 17 bases left between them. The length of the CDR3 is 13 residues. The CDR3: CASAQGSLLEQYV. Written as DNA, the CDR3 is TGTGCCAGCGCACAGGGCTCCCTCCTCGAGCAGTACGTC.

The rearrangement joins TRBV15 to TRBJ2-7; 9 nucleotides match TRBD2. This CDR3 comprises 17 residues. The trim removed 8 bases at V and 0 bases at J, leaving 14 bases unmatched. The germline V gene has CDR1 LNHNV and CDR2 YYDKDF (reference sequence). Written as DNA, the CDR3 is TGTGCCACCCCGTCTAGCGGGACCCCTTCCAGCTCCTACGAGCAGTACGTC. Translating it yields CATPSSGTPSSSYEQYV.

The chain combines TRBV7-2 with TRBJ1-2, with D maybe TRBD1 (6 bases). Germline values: CDR1 SGHTA, CDR2 FQGNSA. This CDR3 is 13 amino acids long. V lost 3 bases and J 2 bases, leaving 7 bases between the germline ends. CDR3 nucleotides: TGTGCCAGCAGCTTTGGACAGAACTATGGCTACACCTTC. It codes for CASSFGQNYGYTF.

This clone was seen only once. This sequence joins TRBV5-1 and TRBJ2-1; D perhaps matches TRBD2 (7 bases). Germline V gene lookup returns CDR1 SGHRS and CDR2 YFSETQ. The CDR3 spans 13 residues. Deletions cut 2 bases from V and 8 bases from J, with 11 bases between. The CDR3: CASSLTGRDEQFF. The DNA for the CDR3 is TGCGCCAGCAGCTTAACAGGGAGGGATGAGCAGTTCTTC.

CDR3: CASSSTGLVQPQHF. CDR3 nucleotides: TGTGCCAGCAGTTCGACAGGGCTCGTTCAGCCCCAGCATTTT. The chain recombines TRBV6-5 with TRBJ1-5; 7 nucleotides align to TRBD1. Germline V gene data show CDR1 as MNHEY and CDR2 as SVGAGI. The CDR3 runs 14 residues. Trimming removed 4 bases from V and 6 bases from J; junction bases left unmatched: 6.

The chain uses TRBV5-4 and TRBJ1-1; 10 nucleotides match TRBD1. Germline V CDR1 and CDR2: SGHNT, YYREEE (reference sequence). CDR3 size: 18 residues. V lost 1 base and J lost 0; bases outside the gene matches: 9. The CDR3, as DNA: TGTGCCAGCAGCTTGAAGAGACAGGGGGCTAGCATGAACACTGAAGCTTTCTTT. Translation: CASSLKRQGASMNTEAFF.

This clone has only a few counts. This chain connects TRBV6-6 to TRBJ1-1, with D unresolved. V lost 1 base, J lost 1 base, and 7 bases lay in between. Germline-derived CDR1 and CDR2 are MNHNY and SVGAGI (reference sequence). The CDR3 contains 14 residues. The CDR3 DNA follows: TGTGCCAGCAGTTACTGGCAGGAGAACACTGAAGCTTTCTTT. Translated: CASSYWQENTEAFF.

The V and J genes are TRBV19 and TRBJ1-1; D is unclear. V was clipped by 2 bases and J by 6 bases, with 4 bases between them. The CDR3 is 11 amino acids. Germline V gene sequence: CDR1 LNHDA, CDR2 SQIVND (reference sequence). The CDR3 spells CASSISSEAFF. DNA of the CDR3: TGTGCCAGTAGTATATCGTCTGAAGCTTTCTTT.

This chain joins TRBV4-1 and TRBJ2-5; 8 bases agree with TRBD1. The trim removed 1 base at V and 3 bases at J, leaving 7 bases unmatched. This CDR3 comprises 16 residues. Germline CDR1 reads MGHRA; CDR2 reads YSYEKL. CDR3 region: CASSQVLGQEKETQYF. The CDR3 nucleotides are TGCGCCAGCAGCCAAGTTCTGGGACAGGAGAAAGAGACCCAGTACTTC.

CDR3 residues: CSVEGGGNTIYF. The CDR3 bases are TGCAGCGTTGAAGGAGGAGGAAACACCATATATTTT. The chain carries TRBV29-1 and TRBJ1-3; D is uncertain. The V end lost 1 base, the J end lost 4 bases, and 5 bases lay between the germline ends. CDR3 size: 12 residues. Germline V CDR1 and CDR2: SQVTM, ANQGSEA.

This chain uses TRBV10-2 with TRBJ1-2, with D uncertain. Germline loops: CDR1 WSHSY, CDR2 SAAADI. This CDR3 is built from 13 residues. Trimming left V 5 bases short and J 8 bases short, with 15 bases between. The CDR3 region has the DNA TGCGCCAGCAGTTTTGGGGTTGCGGGGGGCTACACCTTC. Its translation is CASSFGVAGGYTF.

This chain connects TRBV6-4 to TRBJ2-1; 10 bases align to TRBD1. The V and J ends lost 9 bases and 10 bases, in that order; junction bases with no gene match: 9. The CDR3 runs 13 residues. CDR1 and CDR2 from the germline V gene are MRHNA and SNTAGT. CDR3 bases: TGTGCCAGTTCCGGGACAGGGGTTGGAGAGCAGTTCTTC. Its translation is CASSGTGVGEQFF.

This chain's CDR3 is CSVEGTGRADTQYF. CDR3 sequence (DNA): TGCAGCGTTGAAGGCACAGGGAGGGCAGATACGCAGTATTTT. The V and J genes are TRBV29-1 and TRBJ2-3, with a tentative D call TRBD2 (7 bases). The CDR3 has 14 amino acids. The germline V gene encodes CDR1 SQVTM and CDR2 ANQGSEA. With 1 base removed from V and 4 bases from J, the gap between germline ends came to 12 bases.

V gene TRBV7-2 combines with J gene TRBJ1-5, with D unclear. Germline CDR1 reads SGHTA; CDR2 reads FQGNSA. This CDR3 contains 15 residues. The V and J ends lost 3 bases and 0 bases respectively, with 9 bases between them. Here the CDR3 reads CASSFSHLSNQPQHF. As DNA, the CDR3 is TGTGCCAGCAGCTTTTCACACCTTAGCAATCAGCCCCAGCATTTT. The full variable domain, completed using reference TRBV7-2 and TRBJ1-5, is GAGVSQSPSNKVTEKGKDVELRCDPISGHTALYWYRQSLGQGLEFLIYFQGNSAPDKSGLPSDRFSAERTGGSVSTLTIQRTQQEDSAVYLCASSFSHLSNQPQHFGDGTRLSIL.

This clone has only a few counts. CDR3 sequence reads: CASGLDRSNQPQHF. CDR3 DNA sequence: TGTGCTAGTGGTTTGGACAGAAGCAATCAGCCCCAGCATTTT. The rearrangement joins TRBV12-5 to TRBJ1-5, with D uncertain. The CDR3 has 14 amino acids. Per germline, CDR1 LGHNT and CDR2 FRNRAP. The V end was cut by 1 base, the J end by 1 base, with 5 bases between.

The V gene is TRBV5-4, the J gene TRBJ2-7; tentatively, D is TRBD2 (7 bases). The V end lost 6 bases, the J end lost 2 bases, and 15 bases lay between the germline ends. This CDR3 contains 14 residues. From germline, CDR1 is SGHNT and CDR2 YYREEE (reference sequence). CDR3 sequence reads: CASKEGGDPYEQYV. For the CDR3, the DNA is TGTGCCAGCAAGGAAGGGGGGGATCCCTACGAGCAGTACGTC.

The V gene is TRBV5-1, the J gene TRBJ2-3, with 9 bases matching TRBD2. The CDR3 is 14 amino acids. The trim removed 4 bases at V and 7 bases at J, leaving 7 bases unmatched. The germline V gene encodes CDR1 SGHRS and CDR2 YFSETQ. CDR3 sequence reads: CASSPGTSWNTQYF. DNA of the CDR3: TGCGCCAGCAGCCCCGGGACTAGCTGGAATACGCAGTATTTT.

The chain carries TRBV5-1 and TRBJ1-1; 8 bases match TRBD1. The CDR3 sequence is 17 residues long. Per the germline V gene, CDR1 is SGHRS and CDR2 is YFSETQ. V gave up 0 bases and J gave up 5 bases; unmatched junction bases: 12. The CDR3: CASSLAPPGGVRTEAFF. The CDR3 bases are TGCGCCAGCAGCTTGGCCCCCCCAGGGGGCGTCAGGACTGAAGCTTTCTTT.

This clone was seen once. The CDR3 coding sequence is TGTGCCACCAGCAGAGATATTGGGGGGGACACCCTCCACTTT. Translated: CATSRDIGGDTLHF. This sequence joins TRBV15 and TRBJ1-6; the D gene is possibly TRBD1 (6 bases). The CDR3 is 14 amino acids. Trimming removed 0 bases from V and 14 bases from J, with 14 bases in between. CDR1 and CDR2 (germline): LNHNV, YYDKDF (reference sequence).

In its sample, this clone was seen a few times. This chain's CDR3 is CASSRSGVTSYNEQFF. The CDR3, as DNA: TGTGCCAGTAGTAGGAGCGGGGTAACCTCCTACAATGAGCAGTTCTTC. The rearrangement uses TRBV19 and TRBJ2-1, with 7 positions matching TRBD2. Trimming at V came to 4 bases and at J to 0 bases, leaving 6 bases not matched to a gene. The germline gives CDR1 LNHDA, CDR2 SQIVND (reference sequence). The CDR3 sequence is 16 residues long.

The rearrangement uses TRBV6-2 or TRBV6-3 and TRBJ1-5; D ambiguous. V lost 4 bases and J 7 bases, leaving 11 bases between the germline ends. Germline values: CDR1 MNHEY, CDR2 SVGEGT. CDR3 length: 13 amino acids. Written as DNA, the CDR3 is TGTGCCAGCAGTTCGGTCGCGGGACAGCCCCAGCATTTT. Translation gives CASSSVAGQPQHF.

The CDR3 nucleotides read TGTGCCAGCAGCTTGGGGCGACAGGGGCGGAACACTGAAGCTTTCTTT. Its protein product is CASSLGRQGRNTEAFF. The rearrangement joins TRBV7-2 to TRBJ1-1; 8 nucleotides align to TRBD1. The CDR3 consists of 16 residues. Germline V lookup: CDR1 SGHTA, CDR2 FQGNSA. The V and J ends lost 3 bases and 1 base, in that order; junction bases with no gene match: 7.